These 25 T cell receptor beta chains were sequenced from one sample in a study of blood T cell repertoires in COVID-19. Assay: immunoSEQ multiplex PCR; the TCRdb copy retains only in-frame clones and omits some. The sample carries around 260,000 clones, roughly 85% recorded once. Sequenced: peripheral blood. The source of these receptors is a woman in her twenties or thirties with active or convalescent COVID-19.

The chain has TRBV5-1 and TRBJ2-5, with TRBD2 matching over 7 bases. V was pared by 2 bases and J by 4 bases, with 8 bases of the junction left unmatched. CDR3 length equals 15 residues. Germline loops: CDR1 SGHRS, CDR2 YFSETQ. CDR3 coding DNA: TGCGCCAGCAGCTTCGAGGGGACGGGAGGAGAGACCCAGTACTTC. Translating it yields CASSFEGTGGETQYF.

This clone was counted a few times. The genes are TRBV7-9 and TRBJ1-1; D may be TRBD1 (6 bases). Germline values: CDR1 SEHNR, CDR2 FQNEAQ (reference sequence). This CDR3 has 13 amino acids. The V end lost 5 bases, the J end lost 4 bases, and 11 bases lay between the germline ends. The CDR3 loop reads CASSPQGFTEAFF. Written as DNA, the CDR3 is TGTGCCAGCAGCCCACAGGGTTTCACTGAAGCTTTCTTT.

The J gene is TRBJ1-5, the V gene TRBV6-6; weak D call: TRBD1 (6 bases). From germline, CDR1 is MNHNY and CDR2 SVGAGI (reference sequence). Trimming left V 8 bases short and J 1 base short, with 9 bases between. CDR3 size: 13 residues. CDR3 coding DNA: TGTGCCAGCGAAAGGGGGAGCAATCAGCCCCAGCATTTT. Amino acid sequence: CASERGSNQPQHF.

This clone was detected only a few times. The chain's CDR3 is CASKSSGANTGELFF. The CDR3 coding sequence is TGTGCCAGCAAATCAAGCGGGGCGAACACCGGGGAGCTGTTTTTT. This rearrangement joins TRBV7-2 to TRBJ2-2, with 7 bases that match TRBD2. The CDR3 runs to 15 residues. V dropped 7 bases and J dropped 0; count of bases not matched to a gene: 5. CDR1 and CDR2 from the germline V gene are SGHTA and FQGNSA.

Turning to this clone: At the DNA level, this CDR3 is encoded by other sequences in the same sample as well. The rearrangement links TRBV5-1 to TRBJ1-1; 9 bases are a match to TRBD1. V shed 3 bases and J 4 bases; nucleotides not matched to a gene: 4. Germline CDR1 reads SGHRS; CDR2 reads YFSETQ. The CDR3 is 14 amino acids. The CDR3 coding sequence is TGCGCCAGCAGCTCACAGGGGGCGGGCACTGAAGCTTTCTTT. Translating it yields CASSSQGAGTEAFF. Together with reference TRBV5-1 and TRBJ1-1, the CDR3 gives the full variable domain: KAGVTQTPRYLIKTRGQQVTLSCSPISGHRSVSWYQQTPGQGLQFLFEYFSETQRNKGNFPGRFSGRQFSNSRSEMNVSTLELGDSALYLCASSSQGAGTEAFFGQGTRLTVV.

The chain carries TRBV28 and TRBJ1-6; D possibly corresponds to TRBD1 (6 bases). Germline assignment: CDR1 MDHEN and CDR2 SYDVKM. CDR3 length: 18 residues. V gave up 6 bases and J gave up 0 bases, with 18 bases separating them. For the CDR3, the DNA is TGTGCCAGCAGAACTCAACAGGGCTTGAGCTCCTATAATTCACCCCTCCACTTT. It is translated as CASRTQQGLSSYNSPLHF.

The chain recombines TRBV11-2 with TRBJ2-1; weak D call: TRBD1 (6 bases). CDR1 is SGHAT, CDR2 FQNNGV, per germline. V was shortened by 6 bases and J by 9 bases, with 24 bases between the two germline ends. CDR3 length equals 16 residues. The CDR3: CASSYRPGTKWGEQFF. The CDR3 DNA is TGTGCCAGCAGTTATAGACCCGGGACAAAATGGGGTGAGCAGTTCTTC.

The rearrangement joins TRBV9 to TRBJ2-7; 12 nucleotides line up with TRBD2. Germline CDR1 reads SGDLS; CDR2 reads YYNGEE. The CDR3 spans 15 residues. The V gene end was trimmed by 3 bases and the J gene end by 6 bases; junction bases not matched to a gene: 7. The CDR3, as DNA: TGTGCCAGCAGCGACCCTAGCGGGGGGGCCTCCGAGCAGTACTTC. Translating it yields CASSDPSGGASEQYF. Full variable domain (rest looked up from reference TRBV9 and TRBJ2-7): DSGVTQTPKHLITATGQRVTLRCSPRSGDLSVYWYQQSLDQGLQFLIQYYNGEERAKGNILERFSAQQFPDLHSELNLSSLELGDSALYFCASSDPSGGASEQYFGPGTRLTVT.

This chain connects TRBV7-8 to TRBJ1-6; D unresolved. The CDR3 consists of 15 residues. Trimming stripped 3 bases from V and 7 bases from J, with 13 bases between. CDR1 and CDR2 (germline): SGHVS, FQNEAQ. This chain's CDR3 is CASSFFGQRNSPLHF. CDR3 nucleotide sequence: TGTGCCAGCAGCTTCTTTGGGCAGAGAAATTCACCCCTCCACTTT.

There are a few counts of this clone. This chain uses TRBV3-1 (or the pseudogene TRBV3-2) with TRBJ2-7, with D perhaps TRBD2 (6 bases). Germline CDR1 reads LGHDT; CDR2 reads YNNKEL (reference sequence). This CDR3 contains 15 residues. Trimming left V 3 bases short and J 2 bases short, with 14 bases between. The CDR3 DNA is TGTGCCAGCAGCCAGGGACTCAAAGGGCCCTACGAGCAGTACTTC. Encoded protein: CASSQGLKGPYEQYF.

This clone was seen a few times. This chain uses TRBV5-4 with TRBJ2-5, with D possibly TRBD1 on 5 matching bases. The CDR3 is 15 amino acids. V lost 0 bases, J lost 2 bases, and 11 bases lay in between. The germline V gene encodes CDR1 SGHNT and CDR2 YYREEE (reference sequence). CDR3 sequence (DNA): TGTGCCAGCAGCTTGGGGCAGGGTGGACAAGAGACCCAGTACTTC. Amino acid sequence: CASSLGQGGQETQYF.

The genes are TRBV7-2 and TRBJ2-7, with D possibly matching TRBD1 (6 bases). Trimming shortened V by 2 bases and J by 3 bases, and 14 bases separated the two germline ends. CDR1 and CDR2 from the germline V gene are SGHTA and FQGNSA. The CDR3 is 15 amino acids. CDR3 nucleotide sequence: TGTGCCAGCAGCTTAAACGTCAGGGGCCGCTACGAGCAGTACTTC. Translation: CASSLNVRGRYEQYF.

The chain is built from TRBV11-2 and TRBJ1-2; a possible D gene is TRBD1 (5 bases). The CDR3 has 14 residues. The V end was cut by 2 bases, the J end by 4 bases, with 11 bases between. CDR1 and CDR2 (germline): SGHAT, FQNNGV. The DNA for the CDR3 is TGTGCCAGCAGCTTAAACTCGGACACCTATGGCTACACCTTC. Its translation: CASSLNSDTYGYTF.

The gene calls are TRBV5-5 and TRBJ1-1; D is undetermined. The V gene lost 7 bases and the J gene lost 2 bases, with 9 bases spanning the gap. This CDR3 has 12 amino acids. Germline V gene lookup returns CDR1 SGHKS and CDR2 YYEKEE (reference sequence). The CDR3 is CASLWSNTEAFF. For the CDR3, the DNA is TGTGCCAGCCTTTGGAGTAACACTGAAGCTTTCTTT.

J is TRBJ1-4 and V is TRBV27; tentatively, D is TRBD1 (6 bases). V was shortened by 5 bases and J by 7 bases, with 17 bases between the two germline ends. In germline, CDR1 is MNHEY, CDR2 SMNVEV (reference sequence). The CDR3 is 15 amino acids. The DNA for the CDR3 is TGTGCCAGCAGTCTCACAGGGTCGGCTAGTGAAAAACTGTTTTTT. It yields the protein CASSLTGSASEKLFF.

V and J are TRBV28 and TRBJ2-1; tentative D call: TRBD2 (7 bases). There are 15 residues in the CDR3. Trimming pared 6 bases from V and 10 bases from J, leaving 22 bases between. Looked up from germline, CDR1 is MDHEN and CDR2 is SYDVKM. This chain's CDR3 is CASSLLMRGPREQFF. Written as DNA, the CDR3 is TGTGCCAGCAGCCTCCTGATGCGGGGGCCGAGGGAGCAGTTCTTC.

The chain is built from TRBV2 and TRBJ2-1, with a possible D match to TRBD1 (5 bases). CDR1 is SNHLY and CDR2 is FYNNEI in the germline V gene. The ends were cut back, 4 bases at V and 7 bases at J, with 11 bases in the middle. This CDR3 is 13 amino acids long. CDR3 amino acids: CASSGYRGNEQFF. Written as DNA, the CDR3 is TGTGCCAGCAGTGGGTATAGGGGAAATGAGCAGTTCTTC. The whole variable domain, remainder taken from reference TRBV2 and TRBJ2-1, is EPEVTQTPSHQVTQMGQEVILRCVPISNHLYFYWYRQILGQKVEFLVSFYNNEISEKSEIFDDQFSVERPDGSNFTLKIRSTKLEDSAMYFCASSGYRGNEQFFGPGTRLTVL.

The chain has TRBV4-3 and TRBJ1-2, with 8 positions matching TRBD1. Germline V gene data show CDR1 as LGHNA and CDR2 as YSLEER. CDR3 size: 15 residues. J gave up 5 bases and V 3 bases, and 8 bases lay outside the gene matches. In nucleotides, the CDR3 is TGCGCCAGCAGCCAGACATCGACAGGGGAGTATGGCTACACCTTC. It is translated as CASSQTSTGEYGYTF.

The CDR3 loop reads CASSLQGRLAGYTF. The CDR3 DNA sequence: TGTGCCAGCAGTCTACAGGGCCGCCTGGCTGGCTACACCTTC. The chain uses TRBV2 and TRBJ1-2; tentatively, D is TRBD1 (6 bases). Germline CDR1 SNHLY, CDR2 FYNNEI. The CDR3 consists of 14 residues. Trimming pared 5 bases from V and 7 bases from J, leaving 17 bases between. The full variable domain, completed using reference TRBV2 and TRBJ1-2, is EPEVTQTPSHQVTQMGQEVILRCVPISNHLYFYWYRQILGQKVEFLVSFYNNEISEKSEIFDDQFSVERPDGSNFTLKIRSTKLEDSAMYFCASSLQGRLAGYTFGSGTRLTVV.

The rearrangement uses TRBV21-1 and TRBJ1-4; the table's D call TRBD1 went unverified against the DNA. TRBV21-1 represents a pseudogene. The CDR3 extends over 15 amino acids. The CDR3 DNA sequence: TGTGCCAGCAGCAAAGAGGACAGAACTGACGAAAAACTGTTTTTT. Translated: CASSKEDRTDEKLFF.

The genes are TRBV4-2 and TRBJ2-3; D is unresolved. V was pared by 0 bases and J by 3 bases, with 4 bases between. Germline CDR1 LGHNA, CDR2 YNFKEQ. The CDR3 has 13 residues. The CDR3 DNA sequence: TGTGCCAGCAGCCAAGACATGACAGATACGCAGTATTTT. Protein sequence: CASSQDMTDTQYF.

This rearrangement joins TRBV18 to TRBJ2-1, with 13 bases matching TRBD2. Germline lookup yields CDR1 KGHSH and CDR2 LQKENI. Trimming took 3 bases from V and 8 from J; bases not matched to a gene: 16. The CDR3 runs to 19 residues. CDR3 residues: CASSPNELAGGLPTHEQFF. DNA of the CDR3: TGTGCCAGCTCACCGAACGAACTAGCGGGGGGGCTACCCACCCATGAGCAGTTCTTC.

The chain uses TRBV6-5 and TRBJ2-3; tentatively, D is TRBD2 (5 bases). Germline CDR1 and CDR2: MNHEY and SVGAGI. This CDR3 is 13 amino acids long. Trimming removed 6 bases from V and 2 bases from J, with 9 bases in between. In DNA, the CDR3 is TGTGCCAGCAGCCGGACTGTCACAGATACGCAGTATTTT. Encoded protein: CASSRTVTDTQYF.

CDR3: CATSDPRDRGIYNEQFF. In DNA form, the CDR3 reads TGTGCCACCAGTGACCCGAGAGACAGGGGGATTTACAATGAGCAGTTCTTC. This chain joins TRBV24-1 and TRBJ2-1; 9 bases line up with TRBD1. V was pared by 4 bases and J by 4 bases, with 10 bases of the junction left unmatched. The CDR3 sequence is 17 residues long. CDR1 KGHDR and CDR2 SFDVKD come from the germline V gene.

The chain couples TRBV9 to TRBJ2-5; D is undetermined. The CDR3 has 13 amino acids. CDR1 and CDR2 (germline): SGDLS, YYNGEE. Trimming took off 1 base at V and 2 bases at J, with 6 bases between the two ends. Here the CDR3 DNA reads TGTGCCAGCAGCGTATCAGCGCAAGAGACCCAGTACTTC. It encodes CASSVSAQETQYF.